A few counts support the clone carrying this T cell receptor beta chain. Its target is not known. Clones were read by immunoSEQ multiplex PCR, and TCRdb kept only the in-frame ones, dropping some. This table holds about 75,000 clones, approximately 84% found once. This sample was taken from a study of OX40 agonist ivuxolimab in advanced cancers. On the study more broadly: Patients were dosed intravenously with ivuxolimab at 0.01 to 10 mg/kg every 2 weeks. General study findings and limits: CD8+ T cells were the subset that, on average, had more expanded clones than CD4+.

The length of the CDR3 is 13 residues. Trimming left V 0 bases short and J 4 bases short, with 6 bases between. From germline, CDR1 is LNHNV and CDR2 YYDKDF (reference sequence). The sequence was collected from an adult with an advanced solid tumor such as melanoma, head and neck, liver or kidney cancer. Sequenced material: CD4+ or CD8+ T cells sorted from blood, taken in a trial of the OX40 agonist ivuxolimab. The V gene is TRBV15, the J gene TRBJ2-5; D not certain. In nucleotides, the CDR3 is TGTGCCACCAGCAGAGATCCAGGAGAGACCCAGTACTTC. Its translation is CATSRDPGETQYF.